The 28 T cell receptor beta chains in this list originate from one sample, sequenced in a study of neurological immune-mediated disorders. TCRdb reprocessed the 5' RACE reads with MiXCR, giving one entry per CDR3 protein. The sample contains tens of thousands of distinct CDR3 sequences, roughly a fifth of which appear only once. Time point given: technical triplicate 3. The sample consisted of PBMCs. The source is a man aged 55 to 70 with HTLV-1-associated myelopathy (HAM/TSP).

This clonotype was found many times. The chain combines TRBV4-1 with TRBJ1-2; no clear D gene. CDR3 length: 13 residues. V lost 1 base to trimming and J lost 5 bases, with 8 bases between them. Germline CDR1 MGHRA, CDR2 YSYEKL. CDR3 nucleotides: TGCGCCAGCAGCCAAGTGGCGGGGTATGGCTACACCTTC. It yields the protein CASSQVAGYGYTF.

The chain has TRBV6-5 and TRBJ1-2, with no clear D. The CDR3 length is 13 residues. Trimming took 6 bases from V and 2 from J, leaving 10 bases between them. The germline V gene has CDR1 MNHEY and CDR2 SVGAGI. For the CDR3, the DNA is TGTGCCAGCAGGGGGATTAACAACTATGGCTACACCTTC. Protein product: CASRGINNYGYTF.

At least ten counts were recorded for this clonotype. The chain uses TRBV9 and TRBJ2-1, with 7 bases aligning to TRBD2. CDR3 size: 14 residues. J was trimmed by 9 bases and V by 3 bases; bases with no gene match: 9. In germline, CDR1 is SGDLS, CDR2 YYNGEE. CDR3 sequence reads: CASSAAHPGGEQFF. The CDR3 nucleotides are TGTGCCAGCAGCGCCGCCCATCCGGGGGGTGAGCAGTTCTTC.

The rearrangement uses TRBV7-3 and TRBJ2-1; a weak D match, TRBD2 (5 bases). The V and J ends lost 1 base and 5 bases respectively, with 12 bases between them. In germline, CDR1 is SGHTA, CDR2 FQGTGA. CDR3 length equals 15 residues. CDR3 residues: CASSLNLGRNNEQFF. CDR3 coding DNA: TGTGCCAGCAGCTTAAATCTGGGGAGAAACAATGAGCAGTTCTTC.

This clonotype was seen a handful of times. The chain employs TRBV20-1 and TRBJ2-7, with 12 nucleotides matching TRBD2. The CDR3 length is 14 residues. Per the germline V gene, CDR1 is DFQATT and CDR2 is SNEGSKA (reference sequence). Germline trimming cut 6 bases from V and 3 bases from J; bases unmatched to any gene: 6. The CDR3 sequence is CSADLAGGHYEQYF. CDR3 nucleotides: TGCAGTGCAGACCTAGCGGGAGGGCACTACGAGCAGTACTTC.

This clonotype appeared many times. This rearrangement joins TRBV20-1 to TRBJ2-1; D unresolved. The CDR3 consists of 13 residues. The V gene lost 0 bases and the J gene lost 8 bases, with 11 bases spanning the gap. Germline values: CDR1 DFQATT, CDR2 SNEGSKA (reference sequence). The CDR3 spells CSARDATVDEQFF. CDR3 coding DNA: TGCAGTGCTAGAGACGCCACCGTTGATGAGCAGTTCTTC.

This clonotype was picked up many times. The chain is built from TRBV15 and TRBJ2-5, with D unclear. This CDR3 comprises 14 residues. CDR1 and CDR2 from the germline V gene are LNHNV and YYDKDF (reference sequence). V was pared by 1 base and J by 1 base, with 7 bases between. CDR3 amino acids: CATSRAQTQETQYF. The CDR3 nucleotides are TGTGCCACCAGCAGAGCTCAAACCCAAGAGACCCAGTACTTC.

This clonotype occurred a few times. CDR3 nucleotide sequence: TGCGCCAGCAGCTTGGTAGGGACAGGGTTGGTTGAAACTGAAGCTTTCTTT. This codes for CASSLVGTGLVETEAFF. The chain employs TRBV5-1 and TRBJ1-1, with TRBD1 matching over 9 bases. Looked up from germline, CDR1 is SGHRS and CDR2 is YFSETQ. The CDR3 length is 17 residues. Trimming took 0 bases from V and 5 from J; bases not matched to a gene: 11.

This clonotype was seen many times. This chain uses TRBV7-2 with TRBJ1-1, with D possibly being TRBD1 (6 bases). With 4 bases removed from V and 10 bases from J, the gap between germline ends came to 22 bases. The germline V gene encodes CDR1 SGHTA and CDR2 FQGNSA. This CDR3 region has 15 residues. DNA of the CDR3: TGTGCCAGCAGCTCCCCTAACACCCGGACAGTGGGAGCTTTCTTT. Amino acids: CASSSPNTRTVGAFF.

Ten or more counts support this clonotype. The chain couples TRBV20-1 to TRBJ2-1; 12 bases line up with TRBD2. J lost 1 base, V lost 5 bases, and 12 bases had no gene match. The CDR3 consists of 18 residues. Per the germline V gene, CDR1 is DFQATT and CDR2 is SNEGSKA (reference sequence). The CDR3 DNA is TGCAGTGCTCCGACTAGCGGGAGCCTACCAGGGTCCTACAATGAGCAGTTCTTC. It yields the protein CSAPTSGSLPGSYNEQFF.

This clonotype was seen repeatedly, ten times or more. This rearrangement joins TRBV20-1 to TRBJ2-1; 13 bases fit TRBD2. The V segment lost 5 bases and the J segment 8 bases; nucleotides outside the gene matches: 6. This CDR3 has 14 residues. CDR1 and CDR2 (germline): DFQATT, SNEGSKA (reference sequence). This CDR3 reads CSAARTSGSDEQFF. The CDR3, as DNA: TGCAGTGCTGCCCGGACTAGCGGGAGTGATGAGCAGTTCTTC.

This clonotype was seen repeatedly, ten times or more. The genes are TRBV28 and TRBJ1-5; maybe TRBD1 (5 bases). The CDR3 has 14 residues. CDR1 and CDR2 (germline): MDHEN, SYDVKM. Trimming left V 7 bases short and J 1 base short, with 11 bases between. CDR3 DNA sequence: TGTGCCAGCAACCCTGCAGGGAGCAATCAGCCCCAGCATTTT. Protein sequence: CASNPAGSNQPQHF.

This clonotype showed up many times. J is TRBJ2-7 and V is TRBV20-1; TRBD1 agrees at 10 bases. CDR1 is DFQATT and CDR2 is SNEGSKA in the germline V gene (reference sequence). The CDR3 totals 16 residues. The V and J ends lost 5 bases and 5 bases, in that order; junction bases with no gene match: 15. In DNA, the CDR3 is TGCAGTGCTGGGACAAGACAGGGGGCCCTTGGCGACGAGCAGTACTTC. It translates to CSAGTRQGALGDEQYF.

There are many counts of this clonotype. This chain joins TRBV6-1 and TRBJ1-5; D perhaps matches TRBD1 (5 bases). Trimming pared 2 bases from V and 0 bases from J, leaving 8 bases between. Germline CDR1 and CDR2: MNHNS and SASEGT. This CDR3 is 15 amino acids long. CDR3 loop: CASSELDTSNQPQHF. The CDR3 coding sequence is TGTGCCAGCAGTGAATTGGACACTAGCAATCAGCCCCAGCATTTT.

This clonotype was counted between two and nine times. The chain employs TRBV7-9 and TRBJ2-3; weak D call: TRBD2 (6 bases). The CDR3 is 15 amino acids. V dropped 2 bases and J dropped 6 bases, with 15 bases sitting between them. Germline assignment: CDR1 SEHNR and CDR2 FQNEAQ (reference sequence). Written as DNA, the CDR3 is TGTGCCAGCAGCTTACTTAAGGGAGGAGGTGATACGCAGTATTTT. It encodes CASSLLKGGGDTQYF.

This clonotype showed up many times. The gene calls are TRBV11-2 and TRBJ1-1; a weak D match, TRBD1 (5 bases). This CDR3 comprises 16 residues. Germline CDR1 SGHAT, CDR2 FQNNGV. V lost 3 bases, J lost 0 bases, and 14 bases lay in between. CDR3 amino acids: CASSFGGGVMNTEAFF. CDR3 nucleotides: TGTGCCAGCAGCTTTGGGGGGGGGGTTATGAACACTGAAGCTTTCTTT.

This clonotype was recorded many times. The chain is built from TRBV5-1 and TRBJ1-4; 9 bases fit TRBD1. J gave up 8 bases and V 5 bases, and 7 bases lay outside the gene matches. CDR1 is SGHRS, CDR2 YFSETQ, per germline. CDR3 length: 14 residues. CDR3 sequence (DNA): TGCGCCAGCAGGACCGGGACAGGGTACGAAAAACTGTTTTTT. Translation: CASRTGTGYEKLFF.

This clonotype is labeled medium-sized (0.01 to 0.1%). The chain uses TRBV5-1 and TRBJ2-3; TRBD2 matches at 8 bases. Germline trimming cut 2 bases from V and 8 bases from J; bases unmatched to any gene: 4. CDR3 size: 13 residues. The germline gives CDR1 SGHRS, CDR2 YFSETQ. The CDR3: CASSFTSGSTQYF. The CDR3 DNA follows: TGCGCCAGCAGCTTTACTAGCGGTTCTACGCAGTATTTT.

This clonotype came up many times. V and J are TRBV27 and TRBJ1-2, with unresolved D. Germline CDR1 and CDR2: MNHEY and SMNVEV (reference sequence). The CDR3 has 14 residues. V was trimmed by 6 bases and J by 4 bases, leaving 15 bases between them. CDR3 loop: CASRPGRNSYGYTF. The CDR3 nucleotides read TGTGCCAGCAGACCCGGTCGTAACTCCTATGGCTACACCTTC.

This clonotype was detected many times. V and J are TRBV12-3 or TRBV12-4 and TRBJ2-1, with D perhaps given as TRBD1 or TRBD2 (5 bases each). The CDR3 sequence is 13 residues long. The V gene lost 3 bases and the J gene lost 7 bases, with 10 bases spanning the gap. The CDR3 region is CASSFGAENEQFF. The CDR3 DNA is TGTGCCAGCAGTTTCGGGGCCGAGAATGAGCAGTTCTTC.

This clonotype was recorded many times. DNA of the CDR3: TGCAGTGCTAGAGGGGCCGTAGGAGTTTCCTACAATGAGCAGTTCTTC. Translation gives CSARGAVGVSYNEQFF. The V and J genes are TRBV20-1 and TRBJ2-1, with no clear D. The CDR3 has 16 residues. Germline values: CDR1 DFQATT, CDR2 SNEGSKA (reference sequence). V lost 1 base and J 1 base, leaving 14 bases between the germline ends.

This clonotype was detected many times. This chain connects TRBV7-9 to TRBJ2-1, with D possibly matching TRBD2 (5 bases). This CDR3 is built from 14 residues. The germline CDR1 and CDR2 sequences are SEHNR and FQNEAQ (reference sequence). V lost 5 bases and J lost 10, with 18 bases in between. The CDR3 region is CASSEDNGVDEQFF. Written as DNA, the CDR3 is TGTGCCAGCAGCGAGGATAACGGGGTGGACGAGCAGTTCTTC.

There are many counts of this clonotype. The CDR3 coding sequence is TGCGCCAGCAGCCTTGCTAGCGGGAGGGCCGGAGAGCAGTTCTTC. Translated: CASSLASGRAGEQFF. The chain employs TRBV5-1 and TRBJ2-1; 12 bases map to TRBD2. Trimming took 4 bases from V and 10 from J; bases not matched to a gene: 9. Germline V gives CDR1 SGHRS, CDR2 YFSETQ. The CDR3 has 15 residues.

This clonotype was recorded many times. The chain carries TRBV5-5 and TRBJ2-7; D is uncertain. Germline V gives CDR1 SGHKS, CDR2 YYEKEE (reference sequence). This CDR3 has 13 residues. The V and J ends lost 0 bases and 2 bases respectively, with 6 bases between them. The CDR3 protein is CASSLDRAYEQYF. The CDR3 region has the DNA TGTGCCAGCAGCTTGGACAGAGCCTACGAGCAGTACTTC. Together with reference TRBV5-5 and TRBJ2-7, the CDR3 gives the full variable domain: DAGVTQSPTHLIKTRGQQVTLRCSPISGHKSVSWYQQVLGQGPQFIFQYYEKEERGRGNFPDRFSARQFPNYSSELNVNALLLGDSALYLCASSLDRAYEQYFGPGTRLTVT.

This clonotype was counted ten times or more. V usage is TRBV5-1 and J usage is TRBJ2-1; TRBD1 agrees at 8 bases. The trim removed 7 bases at V and 2 bases at J, leaving 14 bases unmatched. This CDR3 is built from 17 residues. Germline V gene lookup returns CDR1 SGHRS and CDR2 YFSETQ. CDR3 sequence reads: CASSFRGLAGTYNEQFF. Here the CDR3 DNA reads TGCGCCAGCTCGTTCAGGGGGCTCGCGGGAACCTACAATGAGCAGTTCTTC.

This clonotype was observed many times. This chain joins TRBV12-3 or TRBV12-4 and TRBJ2-2; 13 nucleotides match TRBD2. This CDR3 is 17 amino acids long. V shed 5 bases, J shed 5 bases, and the junction held 8 bases outside the gene matches. DNA of the CDR3: TGTGCCAGCAGTACTAGCGGGAGGGTTGGAATGACCGGGGAGCTGTTTTTT. This sequence encodes CASSTSGRVGMTGELFF.

As to this clonotype: Since no conserved phenylalanine or tryptophan closes the CDR3, a read error is the likely cause. This CDR3 is CASSLGGAKNIQYC. CDR3 DNA: TGTGCCAGCAGTTTAGGGGGAGCCAAAAACATTCAGTACTGT. The chain links TRBV12-3 or TRBV12-4 to TRBJ2-4; D is ambiguous. The V end was cut by 1 base, the J end by 0 bases, with 4 bases between. This CDR3 region has 14 residues.

This clonotype showed up many times. The rearrangement uses TRBV20-1 and TRBJ1-4, with D unclear. The CDR3 extends over 16 amino acids. Trimming stripped 0 bases from V and 4 bases from J, with 15 bases between. Per the germline V gene, CDR1 is DFQATT and CDR2 is SNEGSKA (reference sequence). CDR3 in DNA: TGCAGTGCTAGAGATGGTATAGCCTCCCTTAATGAAAAACTGTTTTTT. This gives the protein CSARDGIASLNEKLFF.